The present TCR beta chain was sequenced within a study of blood T cell repertoires in COVID-19. The overall study: The analysed material was cDNA or gDNA that came from T cells, B-cell-depleted T cells, or PBMCs.

In the source study's methods: Researchers report that nucleated cell counts were estimated from reference gene primer amplification. Produced via immunoSEQ multiplex PCR; TCRdb's table is partial and in-frame only. V and J calls plus clone size are reproduced from that table; the DNA served to infer D and trimming. Of some 150,000 clones in the sample, 85% to 90% were seen once. Sequencing was done on a sample of PBMCs or T cells enriched from blood (not recorded which). This TCR came from a woman aged 25 to 39 with acute COVID-19.

CDR3 sequence: CASSLSGQLTDTQYF. CDR3 DNA sequence: TGTGCCAGCAGTCTGTCGGGACAGCTCACAGATACGCAGTATTTT. The chain combines TRBV28 with TRBJ2-3; the match to TRBD1 covers 7 bases. Per the germline V gene, CDR1 is MDHEN and CDR2 is SYDVKM. J gave up 2 bases and V 5 bases, and 7 bases lay outside the gene matches. The length of the CDR3 is 15 residues.